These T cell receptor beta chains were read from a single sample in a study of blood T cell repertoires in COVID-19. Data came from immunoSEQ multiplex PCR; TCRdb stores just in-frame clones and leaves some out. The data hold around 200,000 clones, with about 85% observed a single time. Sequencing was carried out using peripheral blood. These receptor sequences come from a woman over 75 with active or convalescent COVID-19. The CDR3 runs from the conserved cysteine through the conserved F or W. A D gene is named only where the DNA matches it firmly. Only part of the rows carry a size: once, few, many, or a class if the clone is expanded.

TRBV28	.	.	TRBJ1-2	TGTGCCAGCAGATCTAACAGGGTCGGAGGCTACACCTTC	CASRSNRVGGYTF
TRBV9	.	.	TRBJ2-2	TGTGCCAGCAGCGCATTTGGCGGGCTAAGGAACACCGGGGAGCTGTTTTTT	CASSAFGGLRNTGELFF
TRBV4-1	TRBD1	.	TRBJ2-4	TGCGCCAGCAGCCAAGCAGGACAGGGTGGAGACATTCAGTACTTC	CASSQAGQGGDIQYF
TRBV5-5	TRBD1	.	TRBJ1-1	TGTGCCAGCAGGTATACCTCCGGGACAGGGACGACTGAAGCTTTCTTT	CASRYTSGTGTTEAFF
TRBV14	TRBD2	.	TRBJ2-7	TGTGCCAGCAGCCAACCCCAGGCGGGACTAGCGGGGGAAAGCTTCGGGGAGCAGTACTTC	CASSQPQAGLAGESFGEQYF
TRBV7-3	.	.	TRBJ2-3	TGTGCCAGCAGCTTAATCCGCACTGGCACAGATACGCAGTATTTT	CASSLIRTGTDTQYF
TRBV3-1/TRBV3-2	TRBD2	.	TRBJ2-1	TGTGCCAGCAGCCATGAAACTAGCGGGAGGTATGAGCAGTTCTTC	CASSHETSGRYEQFF
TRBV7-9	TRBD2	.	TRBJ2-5	TGTGCCAGCAGCTTAGTCCTAGCGGGAGTCTCCCAGTACTTC	CASSLVLAGVSQYF
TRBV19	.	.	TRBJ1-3	TGTGCCAGTGATACATCCTGGGGAAACACCATATATTTT	CASDTSWGNTIYF
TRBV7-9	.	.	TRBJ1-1	TGTGCCAGCAGCAAGCAGAACACTGAAGCTTTCTTT	CASSKQNTEAFF
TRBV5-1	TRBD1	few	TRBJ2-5	TGCGCCAGCGGTCAGGCAGGGGGTTGGGGAGAGACCCAGTACTTC	CASGQAGGWGETQYF
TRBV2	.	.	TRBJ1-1	TGTGCCAGCAGTGAACTGGTAGCTCGGACTGAAGCTTTCTTT	CASSELVARTEAFF
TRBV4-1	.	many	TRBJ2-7	TGCGCCAGCAGCCTGGGGACTTCGGGATTATACGAGCAGTACTTC	CASSLGTSGLYEQYF
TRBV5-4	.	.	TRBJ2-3	TGTGCCAGCAGCCCAAGCCAAGATACGCAGTATTTT	CASSPSQDTQYF
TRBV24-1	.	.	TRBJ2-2	TGTGCCACCAGTGAGCAGGGCCCGAACACCGGGGAGCTGTTTTTT	CATSEQGPNTGELFF
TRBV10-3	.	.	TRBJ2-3	TGTGCCATCAGTGAGGGGACTCAACGTACAGATACGCAGTATTTT	CAISEGTQRTDTQYF
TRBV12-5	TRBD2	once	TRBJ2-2	TGTGCTAGTGGTTTGGTACCTCAGCGGGAGAGGGCCACAACCGGGGAGCTGTTTTTT	CASGLVPQRERATTGELFF
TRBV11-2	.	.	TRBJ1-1	TGTGCCAGCAGCGTCCTGCCAGGGGAGGGGAACACTGAAGCTTTCTTT	CASSVLPGEGNTEAFF
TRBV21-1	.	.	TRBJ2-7	TGTGCCAGCAGCAAACACACTAGCGGGAGGAGGGAGCAGTACTTC	CASSKHTSGRREQYF
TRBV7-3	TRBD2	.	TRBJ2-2	TGTGCCAGCAGCTTTGGACTAGCGGGAGCGGCCGGGGAGCTGTTTTTT	CASSFGLAGAAGELFF
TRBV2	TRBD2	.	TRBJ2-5	TGTGCCAGCAACAGGGCTAGCGGGCAAGAGACCCAGTACTTC	CASNRASGQETQYF
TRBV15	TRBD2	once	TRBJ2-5	TGTGCCACCAGCAGACTAGCGGGGGGCCAAGAGACCCAGTACTTC	CATSRLAGGQETQYF
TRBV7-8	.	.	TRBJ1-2	TGTGCCAGCAGCTTAGGGACAACTCTCCCCTATGGCTACACCTTC	CASSLGTTLPYGYTF
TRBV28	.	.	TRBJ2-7	TGTGCCAGCAGAGGAATGGGCCAAACTTACGAGCAGTACTTC	CASRGMGQTYEQYF
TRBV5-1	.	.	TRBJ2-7	TGCGCCAGCAGCTTGGGGAGGGTAATCGACGAGCAGTACTTC	CASSLGRVIDEQYF
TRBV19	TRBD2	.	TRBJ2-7	TGTGCCAGTAGACGCGGACTAGCGAACTCCTACGAGCAGTACTTC	CASRRGLANSYEQYF
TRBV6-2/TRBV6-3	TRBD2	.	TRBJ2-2	TGTGCCAGCAGTCCGGGACTAGCGGGAGAGATCACCGGGGAGCTGTTTTTT	CASSPGLAGEITGELFF
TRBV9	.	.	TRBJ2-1	TGTGCCAGCAGCTTCAGTTCCTACAATGAGCAGTTCTTC	CASSFSSYNEQFF
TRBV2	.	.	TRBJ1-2	TGTGCCAGTAACCAGATTCAACAGGGTCATGGCTACACCTTC	CASNQIQQGHGYTF
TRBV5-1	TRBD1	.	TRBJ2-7	TGCGCCAGCAGCTTGGTTGGGGGACAGGGGGCCTACGAGCAGTACTTC	CASSLVGGQGAYEQYF
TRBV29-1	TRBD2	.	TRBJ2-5	TGCAGCGTTGGACTAGCGGGAGATGGGAAGACCCAGTACTTC	CSVGLAGDGKTQYF
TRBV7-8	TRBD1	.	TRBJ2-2	TGTGCCAGCAGCTCGACAGGGGGTTCGAACACCGGGGAGCTGTTTTTT	CASSSTGGSNTGELFF
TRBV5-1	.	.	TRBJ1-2	TGCGCCAGCAGCGGAGGGGCCGGGCAGACTAACTATGGCTACACCTTC	CASSGGAGQTNYGYTF
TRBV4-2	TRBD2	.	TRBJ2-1	TGTGCCAGCAGCCAAGATGCTAGCGGGAGGGGGGAGCAGTTCTTC	CASSQDASGRGEQFF
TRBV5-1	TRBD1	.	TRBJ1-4	TGCGCCAGCAGGGAGAGGCAGGGGGATGAAAAACTGTTTTTT	CASRERQGDEKLFF
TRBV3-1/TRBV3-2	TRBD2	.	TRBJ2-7	TGTGCCAGCCCCGGGACTAGCGGGCCGTACGAGCAGTACTTC	CASPGTSGPYEQYF
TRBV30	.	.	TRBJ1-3	TGTGCCTGGAGTGTACCACAAACGTTGGGAAACACCATATATTTT	CAWSVPQTLGNTIYF
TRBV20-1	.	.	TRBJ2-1	TGCAGTGCTCCCTCCGTGAATGAGCAGTTCTTC	CSAPSVNEQFF
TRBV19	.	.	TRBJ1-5	TGTGCCACCCAAGGTCTCAGGGGATATTATCAGCCCCAGCATTTT	CATQGLRGYYQPQHF
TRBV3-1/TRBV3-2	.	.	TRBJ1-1	TGTGCCAGCAGCCAGGCGTTCAGGGGTTCTACTGAAGCTTTCTTT	CASSQAFRGSTEAFF